Here is one TCR beta chain with its context. Its specific antigen is unknown. No base quality values were provided; no much bigger clone lies one nucleotide off. Patients were selected on the basis of adequate residual fresh-frozen tumor tissue and more than two years of available survival data. Although molecular status otherwise differed among the glioblastoma patients, no patient had an isocitrate dehydrogenase mutation. PBMC were collected before vaccination, two weeks after the third vaccination, and at tumor progression when it occurred. Genomic DNA was extracted with the Qiagen DNeasy Blood extraction Kit. These data come from a study of glioma-infiltrating T cells after dendritic cell vaccination (TCRdb year 2016). Broadly, across the study: The cohort included roughly 15 glioblastoma patients drawn from Phase I and II dendritic cell vaccination trials, of whom 9 were newly diagnosed and 6 had recurrent disease. Autologous tumor lysate-pulsed dendritic cell vaccination was administered to the patients between the early 2000s and the early 2010s. The vaccine was prepared from monocyte-derived dendritic cells that were cultured for seven days with IL-4 and GM-CSF and then pulsed overnight with autologous tumor lysate. Three intradermal dendritic cell vaccine injections were administered to patients at biweekly intervals in the arm below the axilla. In glioblastoma patients vaccinated with dendritic cells, deep sequencing of TCR beta CDR3 regions served to measure tumor-infiltrating lymphocyte content and to compare repertoires between tumor and blood. Survival after dendritic cell vaccination was correlated with TCR sequencing metrics, such as TIL content and the overlap between tumor and blood repertoires.

Broad study findings and their caveats: After dendritic cell vaccination, a higher estimated pretreatment TIL content predicted longer time to progression and longer overall survival. The three-group TCR overlap response model was characterized as speculative, and prospective validation of the model was stated to be required. No direct relationship between TCR clonality and survival was found, suggesting a diverse polyclonal response may matter. The cohort was small and heterogeneous, and full blood and tumor sets were available for few patients, with initial-recurrent tumor pairs available for even fewer patients.

TCRB CDR3 regions were amplified from 1.5 to 2.5 ug genomic DNA, or all available DNA if less, using the immunoSEQ assay. Multiplex PCR used 60 forward primers for TCR V beta segments and 13 reverse primers for J beta segments. To estimate reads per starting template, synthetic control templates were spiked into each sample at limiting dilution. Sequencing produced 87 bp reads on the Illumina HiSeq System. In the source study's methods: PCR and sequencing errors were removed by a nearest neighbor algorithm that merged closely related sequences. TCR overlap was defined as the percentage of unique tumor TCR beta sequences that were also present in the same patient's peripheral blood. TCRdb holds this immuneACCESS table with in-frame rearrangements only. Some clones are missing; in checked studies, unresolved V genes explain under half, and the rest has no known cause. The V and J calls and clone size are taken from that table; D and trimming were inferred from the DNA. This sample comprises more than 60,000 clones, 75% to 85% of them detected only once. The biggest ten clones account for approximately 8.5% of the sample.

The source was blood, collected before dendritic cell vaccination. The origin of this receptor is a human donor with glioblastoma.

The sequenced DNA: TGCGCCAGCAGCTTGGAAGGGGGCAGGGGGCGCTTCAATGAGCAGTTCTTC. Translation gives CASSLEGGRGRFNEQFF. The chain is made from TRBV5-1 and TRBJ2-1; 8 middle bases align to TRBD1. The CDR3 spans 17 residues, from the cysteine through the phenylalanine. Solely the CDR3 DNA is kept, with 51 bases framed from the first base. CDR1 SGHRS and CDR2 YFSETQ are derived from the germline V gene. Here V drops 0 bases and J drops 6 bases, and the junction holds 11 bases not matched to any gene.